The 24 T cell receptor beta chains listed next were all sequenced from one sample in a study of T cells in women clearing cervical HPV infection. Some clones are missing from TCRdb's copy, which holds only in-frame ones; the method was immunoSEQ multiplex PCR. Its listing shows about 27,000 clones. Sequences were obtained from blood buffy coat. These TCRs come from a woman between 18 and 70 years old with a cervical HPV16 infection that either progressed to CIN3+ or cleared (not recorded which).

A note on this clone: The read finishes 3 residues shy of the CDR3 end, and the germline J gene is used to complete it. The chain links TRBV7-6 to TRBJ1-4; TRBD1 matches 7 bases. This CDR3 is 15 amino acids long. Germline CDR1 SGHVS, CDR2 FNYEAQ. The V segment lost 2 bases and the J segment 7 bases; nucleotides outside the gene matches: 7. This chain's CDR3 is CASSLRDSLGEKLFF. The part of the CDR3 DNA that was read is TGTGCCAGCAGCTTAAGGGACAGCCTTGGTGAAAAA.

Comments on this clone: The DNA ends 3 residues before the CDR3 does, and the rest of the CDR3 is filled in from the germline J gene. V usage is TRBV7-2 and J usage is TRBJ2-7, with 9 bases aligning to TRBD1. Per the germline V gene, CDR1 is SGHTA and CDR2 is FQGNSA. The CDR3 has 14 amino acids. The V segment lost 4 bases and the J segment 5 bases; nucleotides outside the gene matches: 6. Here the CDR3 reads CASSSQTGGHEQYF. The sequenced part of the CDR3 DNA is TGTGCCAGCAGCTCACAGACAGGGGGGCACGAG.

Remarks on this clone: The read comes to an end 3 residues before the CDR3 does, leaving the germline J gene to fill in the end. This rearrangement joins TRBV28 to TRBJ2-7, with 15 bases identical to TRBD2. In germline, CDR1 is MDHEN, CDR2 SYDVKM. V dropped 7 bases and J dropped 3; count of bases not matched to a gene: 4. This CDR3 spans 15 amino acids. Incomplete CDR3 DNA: TGTGCCAGCACCGGACTAGCGGGAGGGGGCTACGAG. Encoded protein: CASTGLAGGGYE. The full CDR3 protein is CASTGLAGGGYEQYF.

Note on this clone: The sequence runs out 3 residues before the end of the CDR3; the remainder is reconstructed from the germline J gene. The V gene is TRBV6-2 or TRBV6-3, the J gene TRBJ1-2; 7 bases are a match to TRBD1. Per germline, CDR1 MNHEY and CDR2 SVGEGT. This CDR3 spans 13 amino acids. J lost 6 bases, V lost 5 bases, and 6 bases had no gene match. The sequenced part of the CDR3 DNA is TGTGCCAGCAGTCCCCAGGGGGGTAATGGC. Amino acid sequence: CASSPQGGNG. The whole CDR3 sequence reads CASSPQGGNGYTF.

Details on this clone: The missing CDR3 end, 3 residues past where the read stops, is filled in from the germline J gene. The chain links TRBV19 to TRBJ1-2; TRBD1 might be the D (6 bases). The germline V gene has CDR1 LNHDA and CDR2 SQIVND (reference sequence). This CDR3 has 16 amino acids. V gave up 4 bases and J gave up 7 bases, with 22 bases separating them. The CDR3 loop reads CASSTRRDIRGGGYTF. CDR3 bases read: TGTGCCAGTAGTACCCGGAGGGACATTCGAGGGGGTGGC.

The chain's CDR3 is CAISEIELADIQQETQYF. CDR3 DNA, as far as it was read: TGTGCCATCAGTGAGATAGAGCTAGCAGATATACAACAAGAGACG. The chain couples TRBV10-3 to TRBJ2-3, with D perhaps TRBD2 (5 bases). The read gets to within 3 residues of the CDR3 end, and the germline J gene fills in the rest. Per germline, CDR1 ENHRY and CDR2 SYGVKD. The CDR3 runs to 18 residues.

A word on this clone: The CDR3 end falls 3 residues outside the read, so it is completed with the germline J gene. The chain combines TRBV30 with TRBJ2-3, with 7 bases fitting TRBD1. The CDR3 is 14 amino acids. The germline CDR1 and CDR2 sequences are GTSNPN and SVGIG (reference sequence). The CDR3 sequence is CAWSHRGRDQPQYF. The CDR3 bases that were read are TGTGCCTGGAGTCACAGGGGCCGAGATCAGCCG. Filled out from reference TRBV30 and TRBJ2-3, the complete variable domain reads SQTIHQWPATLVQPVGSPLSLECTVEGTSNPNLYWYRQAAGRGLQLLFYSVGIGQISSEVPQNLSASRPQDRQFILSSKKLLLSDSGFYLCAWSHRGRDQPQYFGPGTRLTVL.

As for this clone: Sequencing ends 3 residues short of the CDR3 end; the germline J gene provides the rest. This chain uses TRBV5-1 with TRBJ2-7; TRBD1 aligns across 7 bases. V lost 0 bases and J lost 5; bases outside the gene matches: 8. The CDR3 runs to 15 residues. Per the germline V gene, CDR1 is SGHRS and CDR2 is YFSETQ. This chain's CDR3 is CASSLEEGGRNEQYF. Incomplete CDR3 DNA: TGCGCCAGCAGCTTGGAGGAAGGGGGCCGAAACGAG.

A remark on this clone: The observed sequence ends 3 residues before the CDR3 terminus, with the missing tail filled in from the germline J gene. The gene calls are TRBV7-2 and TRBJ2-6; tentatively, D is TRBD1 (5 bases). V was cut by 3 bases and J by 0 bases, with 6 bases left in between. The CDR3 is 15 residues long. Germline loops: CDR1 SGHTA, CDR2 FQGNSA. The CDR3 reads CASSLDNSGANVLTF. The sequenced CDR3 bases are TGTGCCAGCAGCTTGGACAACTCTGGGGCCAACGTC.

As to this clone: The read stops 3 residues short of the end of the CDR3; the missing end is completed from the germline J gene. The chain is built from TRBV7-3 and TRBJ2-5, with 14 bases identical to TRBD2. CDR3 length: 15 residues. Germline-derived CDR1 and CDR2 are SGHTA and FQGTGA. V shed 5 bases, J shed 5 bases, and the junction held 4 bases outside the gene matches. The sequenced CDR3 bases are TGTGCCAGCAGCCGCGGGACTAGCGGGAGTGAGACC. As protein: CASSRGTSGSET. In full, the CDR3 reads CASSRGTSGSETQYF.

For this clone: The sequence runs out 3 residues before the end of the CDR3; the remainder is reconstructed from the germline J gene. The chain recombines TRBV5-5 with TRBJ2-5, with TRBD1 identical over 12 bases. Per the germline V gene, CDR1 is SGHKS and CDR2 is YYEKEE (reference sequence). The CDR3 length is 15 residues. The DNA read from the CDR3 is TGTGCCAGCAACCCCGGGACAGGGGGCATAGATACC. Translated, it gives CASNPGTGGIDT. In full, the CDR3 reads CASNPGTGGIDTQYF.

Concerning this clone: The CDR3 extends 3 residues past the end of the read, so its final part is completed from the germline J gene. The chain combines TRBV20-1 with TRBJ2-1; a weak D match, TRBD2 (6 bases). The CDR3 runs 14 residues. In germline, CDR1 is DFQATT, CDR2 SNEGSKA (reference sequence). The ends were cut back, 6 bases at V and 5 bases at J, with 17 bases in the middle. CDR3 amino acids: CSADSGTYHNEQFF. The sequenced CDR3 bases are TGCAGTGCCGACTCCGGGACTTACCACAATGAG.

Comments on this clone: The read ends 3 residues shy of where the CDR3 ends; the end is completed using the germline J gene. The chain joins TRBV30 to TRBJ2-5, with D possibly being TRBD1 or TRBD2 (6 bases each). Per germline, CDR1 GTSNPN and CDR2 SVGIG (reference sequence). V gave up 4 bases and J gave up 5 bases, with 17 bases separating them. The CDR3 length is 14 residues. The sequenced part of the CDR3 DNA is TGTGCCTGGACTGGCGGGATGAGGGGGGAGACC. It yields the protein CAWTGGMRGET. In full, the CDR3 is CAWTGGMRGETQYF.

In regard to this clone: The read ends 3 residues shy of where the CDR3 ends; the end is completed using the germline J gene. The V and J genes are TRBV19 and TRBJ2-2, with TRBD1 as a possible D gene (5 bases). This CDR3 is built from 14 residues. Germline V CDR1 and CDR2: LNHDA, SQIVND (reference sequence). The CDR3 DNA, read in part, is TGTGCCAGTAGTACGACAGAATATAATTCACCG. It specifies CASSTTEYNSP. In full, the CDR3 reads CASSTTEYNSPLFF.

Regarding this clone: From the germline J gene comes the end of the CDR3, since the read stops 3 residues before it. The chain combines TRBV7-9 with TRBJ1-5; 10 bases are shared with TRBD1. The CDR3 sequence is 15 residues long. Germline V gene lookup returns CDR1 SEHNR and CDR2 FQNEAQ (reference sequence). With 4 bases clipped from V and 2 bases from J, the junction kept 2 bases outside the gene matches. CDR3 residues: CASSSGTGGNQPQHF. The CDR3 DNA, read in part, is TGTGCCAGCAGCTCCGGGACAGGGGGCAATCAGCCC.

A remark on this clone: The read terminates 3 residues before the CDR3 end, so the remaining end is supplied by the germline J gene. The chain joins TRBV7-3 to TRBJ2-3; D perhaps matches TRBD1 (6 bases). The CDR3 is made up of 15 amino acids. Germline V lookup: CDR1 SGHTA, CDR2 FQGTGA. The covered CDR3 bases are TGTGCCAGCAGCTTATGGGGGCACGCCGGAGAGACG. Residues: CASSLWGHAGET. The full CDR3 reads CASSLWGHAGETQYF.

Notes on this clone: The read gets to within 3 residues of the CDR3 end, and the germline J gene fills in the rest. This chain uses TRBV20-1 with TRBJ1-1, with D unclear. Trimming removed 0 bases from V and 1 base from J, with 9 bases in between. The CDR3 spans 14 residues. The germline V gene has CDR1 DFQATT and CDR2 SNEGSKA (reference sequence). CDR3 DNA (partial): TGCAGTGCTAGAGATTTTCAGAAGAACACTGAA. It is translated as CSARDFQKNTE. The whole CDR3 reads CSARDFQKNTEAFF.

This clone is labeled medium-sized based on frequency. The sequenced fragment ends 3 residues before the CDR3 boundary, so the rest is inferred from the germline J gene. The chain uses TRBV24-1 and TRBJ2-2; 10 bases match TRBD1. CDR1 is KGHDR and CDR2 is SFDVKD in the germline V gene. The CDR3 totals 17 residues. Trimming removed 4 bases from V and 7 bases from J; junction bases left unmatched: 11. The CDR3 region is CATSDKTGGRRVGELFF. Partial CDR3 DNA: TGTGCCACCAGTGACAAGACAGGGGGCAGAAGGGTCGGGGAG.

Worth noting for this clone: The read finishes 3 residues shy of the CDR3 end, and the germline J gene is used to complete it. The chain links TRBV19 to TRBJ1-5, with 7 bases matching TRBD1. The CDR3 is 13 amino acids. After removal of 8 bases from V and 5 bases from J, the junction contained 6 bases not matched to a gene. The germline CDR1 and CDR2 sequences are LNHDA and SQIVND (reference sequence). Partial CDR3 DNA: TGTGCCAGTTCAGGGGACAGAGATCAGCCC. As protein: CASSGDRDQP. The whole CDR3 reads CASSGDRDQPQHF.

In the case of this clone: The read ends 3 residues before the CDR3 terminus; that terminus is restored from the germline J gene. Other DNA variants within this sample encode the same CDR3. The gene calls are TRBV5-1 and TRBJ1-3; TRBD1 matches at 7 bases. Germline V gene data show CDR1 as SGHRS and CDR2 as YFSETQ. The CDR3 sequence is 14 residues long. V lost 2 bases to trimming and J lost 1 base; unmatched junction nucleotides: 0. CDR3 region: CASSLQGSGNTIYF. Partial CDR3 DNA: TGCGCCAGCAGCTTACAGGGGTCTGGAAACACC.

CDR3 protein: CAWSATGATTDTYTF. Incomplete CDR3 DNA: TGTGCCTGGAGTGCTACAGGGGCTACGACAGATACC. This rearrangement joins TRBV30 to TRBJ1-2; 7 bases line up with TRBD1. The read is 3 residues too short to cover the CDR3 end, so that end is filled in from the germline J gene. Germline V gene lookup returns CDR1 GTSNPN and CDR2 SVGIG (reference sequence). This CDR3 is built from 15 residues. Full variable domain (outside the CDR3, taken from reference TRBV30 and TRBJ1-2): SQTIHQWPATLVQPVGSPLSLECTVEGTSNPNLYWYRQAAGRGLQLLFYSVGIGQISSEVPQNLSASRPQDRQFILSSKKLLLSDSGFYLCAWSATGATTDTYTFGSGTRLTVV.

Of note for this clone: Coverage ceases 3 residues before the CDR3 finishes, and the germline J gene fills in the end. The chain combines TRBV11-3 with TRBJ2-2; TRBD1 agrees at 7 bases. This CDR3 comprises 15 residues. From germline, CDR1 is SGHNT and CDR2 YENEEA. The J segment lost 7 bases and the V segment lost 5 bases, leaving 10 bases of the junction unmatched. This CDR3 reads CASSPAAGGVGELFF. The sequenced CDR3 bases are TGTGCCAGCAGCCCCGCGGCAGGGGGTGTCGGGGAG.

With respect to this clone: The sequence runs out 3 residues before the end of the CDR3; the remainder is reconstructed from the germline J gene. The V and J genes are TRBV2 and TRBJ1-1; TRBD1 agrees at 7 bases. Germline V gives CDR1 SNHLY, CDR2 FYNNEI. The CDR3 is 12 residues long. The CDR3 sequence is CASSPGQREAFF. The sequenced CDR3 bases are TGTGCCAGCAGTCCGGGACAGCGAGAA.

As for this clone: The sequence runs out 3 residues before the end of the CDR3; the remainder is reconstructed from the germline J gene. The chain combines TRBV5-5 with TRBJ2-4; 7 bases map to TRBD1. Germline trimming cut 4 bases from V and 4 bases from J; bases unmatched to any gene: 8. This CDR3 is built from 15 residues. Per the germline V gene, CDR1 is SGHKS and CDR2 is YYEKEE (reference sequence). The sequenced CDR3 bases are TGTGCCAGCAGCGCACTGGGACAGTCTAAAAACATT. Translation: CASSALGQSKNI. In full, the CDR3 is CASSALGQSKNIQYF. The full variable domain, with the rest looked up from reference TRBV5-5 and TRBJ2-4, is DAGVTQSPTHLIKTRGQQVTLRCSPISGHKSVSWYQQVLGQGPQFIFQYYEKEERGRGNFPDRFSARQFPNYSSELNVNALLLGDSALYLCASSALGQSKNIQYFGAGTRLSVL.